The clone carrying this TCR beta chain is a singleton in its sample. Different DNA sequences within this sample yield the same CDR3. Looked up from germline, CDR1 is MNHEY and CDR2 is SVGEGT. This CDR3 has 13 residues. V shed 2 bases and J shed 4 bases, with 8 bases lying between them. These data come from a study of blood T cell repertoires in COVID-19. Overall study: Nucleic acid was either cDNA or gDNA, and it came from T cells, B-cell-depleted T cells, or PBMCs.

TCRdb's table, derived via immunoSEQ multiplex PCR, lists solely in-frame clones and lacks some. The sample consists of 150,000 to 200,000 clones, roughly 82% of them appearing once. This chain connects TRBV6-2 or TRBV6-3 to TRBJ1-1; the D gene is possibly TRBD1 (5 bases). The sequencing input was PBMCs or T cells enriched from blood (not recorded which). The TCR originated in a woman between 55 and 75 years old with acute COVID-19. The CDR3 spells CASSYRGGTEAFF. CDR3 bases: TGTGCCAGCAGTTACAGGGGTGGCACTGAAGCTTTCTTT.